This TCR beta chain emerged from a study of blood T cell repertoires in COVID-19. Study information: In each case, the material was cDNA or gDNA derived from T cells, B-cell-depleted T cells, or PBMCs.

The authors' processing: Quantification of nucleated cells was approximated via reference gene primer amplification. Measured with immunoSEQ multiplex PCR; TCRdb has only the in-frame clones, and not every one. V, J and clone size were drawn from that table, and D and trimming were deduced from the DNA. In the table there are under 110,000 clones, over 80% of which are singletons. Sequenced input: peripheral blood. The clonotype comes from a man aged 45-65 years with active COVID-19.

The CDR3 DNA is TGCGCCAGCAGTGAGAACAGCAACACAGATACGCAGTATTTT. Its translation: CASSENSNTDTQYF. The V call is TRBV10-1, the J call TRBJ2-3; D gene uncertain. Germline V CDR1 and CDR2: WNHNN, SYGVQD (reference sequence). The CDR3 runs to 14 residues. Trimming cost V 2 bases and J 2 bases, with 8 bases left between them.